Listed here are 30 T cell receptor beta chains from one sample, sequenced in a study of blood T cell repertoires in COVID-19. The repertoire was sequenced with immunoSEQ multiplex PCR; TCRdb's copy has only in-frame clones and lacks some. The sample yields under 200,000 clones, 88% seen once. The sequenced material came from PBMCs or T cells enriched from blood (not recorded which). All receptors derive from a woman aged 50 to 60 who had recovered from COVID-19.

The V call is TRBV11-3, the J call TRBJ1-1; D is uncertain. CDR1 is SGHNT and CDR2 is YENEEA in the germline V gene. The CDR3 loop spans 13 amino acids. Trimming took off 5 bases at V and 0 bases at J, with 7 bases between the two ends. CDR3 in amino acids: CASSQTVNTEAFF. The CDR3 nucleotides are TGTGCCAGCAGCCAGACTGTGAACACTGAAGCTTTCTTT.

Here the CDR3 DNA reads TGTGCCAGCTCACCAGGTCGGGGATACGAGCAGTACTTC. It is translated as CASSPGRGYEQYF. The chain recombines TRBV18 with TRBJ2-7, with D perhaps TRBD2 (5 bases). Trimming took off 2 bases at V and 4 bases at J, with 9 bases between the two ends. The V gene's germline CDR1 is KGHSH and CDR2 LQKENI. The CDR3 is made up of 13 amino acids.

The chain joins TRBV7-2 to TRBJ1-2; 7 bases map to TRBD1. CDR3 length equals 15 residues. Germline V gene data show CDR1 as SGHTA and CDR2 as FQGNSA. Trimming cost V 5 bases and J 4 bases; bases outside gene matches: 10. This CDR3 is CASSLRQGDGYGYTF. The DNA of the CDR3 is TGTGCCAGCAGCCTGCGACAGGGTGACGGCTATGGCTACACCTTC.

This sequence joins TRBV11-3 and TRBJ1-1; 9 positions match TRBD1. The CDR3 is made up of 13 amino acids. V shed 5 bases, J shed 11 bases, and the junction held 9 bases outside the gene matches. Germline lookup yields CDR1 SGHNT and CDR2 YENEEA. The CDR3 nucleotides read TGTGCCAGCAGCCTCCGGACAGGGGCTCGCGCTTTCTTT. Translating it yields CASSLRTGARAFF. The complete variable domain, with remaining parts taken from reference TRBV11-3 and TRBJ1-1, reads EAGVVQSPRYKIIEKKQPVAFWCNPISGHNTLYWYLQNLGQGPELLIRYENEEAVDDSQLPKDRFSAERLKGVDSTLKIQPAELGDSAVYLCASSLRTGARAFFGQGTRLTVV.

J is TRBJ2-5 and V is TRBV3-1 (or the pseudogene TRBV3-2), with 10 bases that match TRBD2. The CDR3 is made up of 13 amino acids. CDR1 LGHDT and CDR2 YNNKEL come from the germline V gene (reference sequence). The J segment lost 5 bases and the V segment lost 6 bases, leaving 3 bases of the junction unmatched. CDR3 residues: CASSRLAGETQYF. CDR3 nucleotide sequence: TGTGCCAGCAGTCGACTAGCGGGTGAGACCCAGTACTTC.

The rearrangement uses TRBV19 and TRBJ2-2, with unresolved D. The CDR3 spans 19 residues. Looked up from germline, CDR1 is LNHDA and CDR2 is SQIVND (reference sequence). The V gene lost 10 bases and the J gene lost 6 bases, with 33 bases spanning the gap. The CDR3 region is CANPRWQSVYVGDPGELFF. CDR3 DNA: TGTGCCAACCCCCGGTGGCAGTCGGTTTATGTAGGAGACCCCGGGGAGCTGTTTTTT. The whole variable domain, remainder taken from reference TRBV19 and TRBJ2-2, is DGGITQSPKYLFRKEGQNVTLSCEQNLNHDAMYWYRQDPGQGLRLIYYSQIVNDFQKGDIAEGYSVSREKKESFPLTVTSAQKNPTAFYLCANPRWQSVYVGDPGELFFGEGSRLTVL.

The rearrangement joins TRBV27 to TRBJ2-7, with D tentatively TRBD1 (5 bases). V was cut by 3 bases and J by 6 bases, with 9 bases left in between. In germline, CDR1 is MNHEY, CDR2 SMNVEV (reference sequence). The CDR3 has 12 residues. CDR3 loop: CASSFRAGEQYF. CDR3 DNA sequence: TGTGCCAGCAGTTTCAGGGCTGGCGAGCAGTACTTC.

V usage is TRBV7-2 and J usage is TRBJ2-5; no reliable D call. The germline V gene encodes CDR1 SGHTA and CDR2 FQGNSA. Trimming took 8 bases from V and 0 from J, leaving 13 bases between them. This CDR3 contains 14 residues. The CDR3 coding sequence is TGTGCCAGCTCCCTTCACACAGACCAAGAGACCCAGTACTTC. Translated, it gives CASSLHTDQETQYF.

This clone was detected once. The V and J genes are TRBV6-2 or TRBV6-3 and TRBJ1-5, with D possibly matching TRBD1 (6 bases). Trimming took off 6 bases at V and 3 bases at J, with 18 bases between the two ends. CDR1 MNHEY and CDR2 SVGEGT come from the germline V gene. The CDR3 loop spans 16 amino acids. CDR3 coding DNA: TGTGCCAGCAGCCCCAGGGGCAGGGGAGACAATCAGCCCCAGCATTTT. Residues: CASSPRGRGDNQPQHF.

V and J are TRBV6-4 and TRBJ1-5; D call uncertain. This CDR3 contains 10 residues. Germline V gives CDR1 MRHNA, CDR2 SNTAGT. V was pared by 10 bases and J by 4 bases, with 5 bases between. The CDR3 DNA follows: TGTGCCAATCATAATCAGCCCCAGCATTTT. It translates to CANHNQPQHF.

In its sample, this clone was seen a few times. The J gene is TRBJ1-2, the V gene TRBV27; perhaps TRBD1 as D (6 bases). In germline, CDR1 is MNHEY, CDR2 SMNVEV (reference sequence). V shed 6 bases and J shed 2 bases, with 16 bases lying between them. CDR3 length equals 15 residues. The CDR3 sequence is CASSRLQGSNYGYTF. The CDR3 DNA sequence: TGTGCCAGCAGCCGACTACAGGGTAGCAACTATGGCTACACCTTC.

This clone appeared a few times. The chain couples TRBV7-2 to TRBJ1-3; no firm D call. V was shortened by 5 bases and J by 0 bases, with 11 bases between the two germline ends. This CDR3 contains 15 residues. CDR1 and CDR2 from the germline V gene are SGHTA and FQGNSA. The CDR3 protein is CASSTRETSGNTIYF. The DNA for the CDR3 is TGTGCCAGCAGCACCCGGGAGACCTCTGGAAACACCATATATTTT.

The rearrangement links TRBV6-2 or TRBV6-3 to TRBJ2-5; D gene ambiguous. This CDR3 is 12 amino acids long. Germline V gene sequence: CDR1 MNHEY, CDR2 SVGEGT. V lost 4 bases to trimming and J lost 4 bases, with 7 bases between them. The CDR3 nucleotides are TGTGCCAGCAGTTGGGCCATAGAGACCCAGTACTTC. It codes for CASSWAIETQYF.

The chain employs TRBV30 and TRBJ1-1; D is ambiguous. The CDR3 runs 13 residues. V was cut by 5 bases and J by 1 base, with 11 bases left in between. CDR1 and CDR2 (germline): GTSNPN, SVGIG (reference sequence). The CDR3 loop reads CAWAFRRNTEAFF. DNA for the CDR3: TGTGCCTGGGCCTTCCGCAGGAACACTGAAGCTTTCTTT.

The gene calls are TRBV4-1 and TRBJ1-1; D is possibly TRBD1 (5 bases). The CDR3 contains 16 residues. Germline V gene sequence: CDR1 MGHRA, CDR2 YSYEKL. Trimming cost V 4 bases and J 1 base, with 16 bases left between them. Here the CDR3 DNA reads TGCGCCAGCAGCCCCTCCCCAGGGCACTCGAACACTGAAGCTTTCTTT. The encoded protein is CASSPSPGHSNTEAFF.

This chain connects TRBV15 to TRBJ1-4; D may be TRBD1 (5 bases). Trimming took off 6 bases at V and 5 bases at J, with 19 bases between the two ends. The CDR3 covers 16 residues. The germline CDR1 and CDR2 sequences are LNHNV and YYDKDF (reference sequence). The CDR3 is CATRNQGMRANEKLFF. Here the CDR3 DNA reads TGTGCCACCAGAAATCAGGGTATGAGAGCGAATGAAAAACTGTTTTTT.

The V call is TRBV7-3, the J call TRBJ2-5; 8 nucleotides agree with TRBD1. Trimming removed 5 bases from V and 1 base from J; junction bases left unmatched: 3. This CDR3 region has 14 residues. Germline CDR1 reads SGHTA; CDR2 reads FQGTGA. The DNA for the CDR3 is TGTGCCAGCAGCCAGACAGGGGCCCAAGAGACCCAGTACTTC. It is translated as CASSQTGAQETQYF.

In this sample, this clone turned up once. This chain uses TRBV27 with TRBJ1-2, with 12 bases identical to TRBD1. The V segment lost 3 bases and the J segment 6 bases; nucleotides outside the gene matches: 2. The CDR3 has 14 residues. Looked up from germline, CDR1 is MNHEY and CDR2 is SMNVEV (reference sequence). CDR3 sequence reads: CASSFGTGGHGYTF. CDR3 nucleotide sequence: TGTGCCAGCAGTTTTGGGACAGGGGGCCATGGCTACACCTTC.

CDR3 coding DNA: TGTGCCAGCAGTTTCCGGGTCGGGGGGGCGATACGGAACACTGAAGCTTTCTTT. This encodes CASSFRVGGAIRNTEAFF. The rearrangement joins TRBV27 to TRBJ1-1; maybe TRBD1 (6 bases). The CDR3 has 18 residues. The germline CDR1 and CDR2 sequences are MNHEY and SMNVEV (reference sequence). The V end was cut by 3 bases, the J end by 1 base, with 21 bases between.

The chain has TRBV7-2 and TRBJ2-7; D uncertain. The CDR3 sequence is 14 residues long. CDR1 is SGHTA, CDR2 FQGNSA, per germline. V was shortened by 1 base and J by 2 bases, with 9 bases between the two germline ends. The CDR3 nucleotides read TGTGCCAGCAGCTTAGACTTTTCGGCCTACGAGCAGTACTTC. Encoded protein: CASSLDFSAYEQYF.

The gene calls are TRBV5-1 and TRBJ1-1; D not certain. V was trimmed by 3 bases and J by 2 bases, leaving 8 bases between them. The CDR3 contains 13 residues. Germline V lookup: CDR1 SGHRS, CDR2 YFSETQ. Written as DNA, the CDR3 is TGCGCCAGCAGCTGGGGAGGTAACACTGAAGCTTTCTTT. The encoded protein is CASSWGGNTEAFF.

The J gene is TRBJ2-5, the V gene TRBV21-1; no DNA check was done on the table's D call, TRBD2. TRBV21-1 is a recognized pseudogene. The CDR3 totals 12 residues. This CDR3 reads CARRGLEETQYF. The CDR3 region has the DNA TGTGCCAGACGGGGATTGGAGGAGACCCAGTACTTC.

The chain joins TRBV5-4 to TRBJ2-3; D is unresolved. Trimming cost V 0 bases and J 4 bases, with 6 bases left between them. CDR1 and CDR2 from the germline V gene are SGHNT and YYREEE (reference sequence). The CDR3 covers 13 residues. CDR3 loop: CASSLVPADTQYF. The CDR3 nucleotides read TGTGCCAGCAGCTTGGTCCCCGCAGATACGCAGTATTTT.

The V and J genes are TRBV5-1 and TRBJ2-7; 7 bases align to TRBD2. Germline CDR1 reads SGHRS; CDR2 reads YFSETQ. The CDR3 extends over 14 amino acids. V shed 4 bases and J 7 bases; nucleotides not matched to a gene: 11. Written as DNA, the CDR3 is TGCGCCAGCAGCATACCCGGGACTATGGGAGAGCAGTACTTC. Amino acid sequence: CASSIPGTMGEQYF.

The chain has TRBV21-1 and TRBJ2-5; the DNA was not compared with TRBD2, the D call given in the table. TRBV21-1 is given as a pseudogene. CDR3 length: 13 amino acids. DNA of the CDR3: TGTGCCAGCATTTTAGGAGGGAGGGAGACCCAGTACTTC. Translation: CASILGGRETQYF.

This clone was observed a few times. This chain links TRBV18 with TRBJ1-5, with D hard to call. This CDR3 region has 22 residues. V lost 4 bases and J lost 4, with 35 bases in between. CDR1 and CDR2 from the germline V gene are KGHSH and LQKENI. Here the CDR3 DNA reads TGTGCCAGCTCACTTCGCTCCCCCGAAGGTGGAGGAGCAAGCTATCCAAATCAGCCCCAGCATTTT. Its protein is CASSLRSPEGGGASYPNQPQHF.

V and J are TRBV4-1 and TRBJ1-1; 8 bases map to TRBD1. Germline CDR1 and CDR2: MGHRA and YSYEKL. This CDR3 spans 15 amino acids. V dropped 3 bases and J dropped 3; count of bases not matched to a gene: 6. CDR3 sequence: CASSHRQGSDTEAFF. The CDR3 nucleotides are TGCGCCAGCAGCCACAGACAGGGGAGTGACACTGAAGCTTTCTTT.

V and J are TRBV2 and TRBJ2-2; D might be TRBD1 (6 bases). The CDR3 sequence is 14 residues long. Germline CDR1 reads SNHLY; CDR2 reads FYNNEI. Trimming cost V 7 bases and J 3 bases, with 12 bases left between them. In DNA, the CDR3 is TGTGCCAGCAAATACCGACAGGACACCGGGGAGCTGTTTTTT. Its translation: CASKYRQDTGELFF.

The chain employs TRBV5-4 and TRBJ1-6; the D is unclear. V lost 0 bases, J lost 7 bases, and 8 bases lay in between. The CDR3 runs to 14 residues. Germline-derived CDR1 and CDR2 are SGHNT and YYREEE (reference sequence). CDR3 sequence (DNA): TGTGCCAGCAGCTTGGCAGTGGCCAATTCACCCCTCCACTTT. Protein product: CASSLAVANSPLHF.

The V and J genes are TRBV29-1 and TRBJ2-7; 8 positions match TRBD2. Germline assignment: CDR1 SQVTM and CDR2 ANQGSEA. This CDR3 is built from 12 residues. J gave up 4 bases and V 1 base, and 0 bases lay outside the gene matches. The CDR3 sequence is CSVEASGYEQYF. The CDR3 region has the DNA TGCAGCGTTGAAGCTAGCGGGTACGAGCAGTACTTC.